This T cell receptor (beta chain) was recorded in a study of shared clonotypes between healthy human individuals. Generated by immunoSEQ multiplex PCR, the TCRdb table keeps only in-frame clones and is missing some. The sample contains over 2 million clones, roughly 90% of which appear only once. Comments on this clone: Its antigen is unknown.

The study, taken as a whole, reports: Incomplete sequencing of sorted subsets was indicated by rarefaction despite large depth.

Germline V gene lookup returns CDR1 LNHDA and CDR2 SQIVND (reference sequence). This CDR3 is built from 15 residues. Trimming stripped 3 bases from V and 1 base from J, with 7 bases between. Sequencing was carried out using naive CD4+ T cells from PBMCs. Subset of the sample: CD45RA+ positively selected. This TCR was sampled from a man aged 18-30 years in good health. Some clones in this sample may be carry-over from other donors' samples. The chain uses TRBV19 and TRBJ2-6; no clear D. The CDR3 here is CASSIFGSGANVLTF. Here the CDR3 DNA reads TGTGCCAGTAGTATTTTCGGATCTGGGGCCAACGTCCTGACTTTC.